This TCR beta chain appears in the sequencing data of a study of blood T cell repertoires in COVID-19. As for the study in general: COVID-19 samples, acute and convalescent, were from the United States, Italy and Spain. T cells, B-cell-depleted T cells, or PBMCs provided the cDNA or gDNA that served as material.

CDR1 SNHLY and CDR2 FYNNEI come from the germline V gene. Trimming removed 6 bases from V and 5 bases from J; junction bases left unmatched: 7. The CDR3 sequence is 14 residues long. Participant ages covered 18 to 89 years across around 25 US areas. Allocation to cohorts depended on clinical history reported by the participants. Details on this clone: This same CDR3 is encoded by further DNA sequences in the sample.

The repertoire was sequenced with immunoSEQ multiplex PCR; TCRdb's copy has only in-frame clones and lacks some. The sample contains 200,000 or so clones, 85% to 90% of which appear only once. Sequencing was performed on PBMCs or T cells enriched from blood (not recorded which). This chain links TRBV2 with TRBJ1-2, with TRBD1 matching over 9 bases. The clonotype originates from a woman between 18 and 29 years old in a cohort exposed to, infected with or recovered from COVID-19 (not recorded which). The CDR3 region has the DNA TGTGCCAGCAGCTCACAGGGGGCGGATTATGGCTACACCTTC. Amino acids: CASSSQGADYGYTF.